A selection of T cell receptor beta chains follows, all from one sample in a study of blood T cell repertoires in COVID-19. Clones were sequenced by immunoSEQ multiplex PCR, and TCRdb holds only the in-frame ones, with some missing. Of over 300,000 clones listed, roughly nine tenths are singletons. The sample was peripheral blood. These TCRs come from a man between 18 and 35 years old who had recovered from COVID-19. Each CDR3 is given with its conserved first and last residue. A D gene is named only where the DNA matches it firmly. Not every row has a clone size; where given, it reads once, few, many or a size class.

TGTGCCACCAGTGGGACAGCCTCTGGGGCCAACGTCCTGACTTTC	CATSGTASGANVLTF	TRBJ2-6	few	TRBV24-1	.
TGTGCCAGCAGCGGGGAAGGTAGGAGCAATCAGCCCCAGCATTTT	CASSGEGRSNQPQHF	TRBJ1-5	.	TRBV2	.
TGTGCCAGCTCACCAGGGGCGCCCTACAATGAGCAGTTCTTC	CASSPGAPYNEQFF	TRBJ2-1	once	TRBV18	.
TGTGCCAGTAGTACTCTACCGGGACAGGGGGTGAACACTGAAGCTTTCTTT	CASSTLPGQGVNTEAFF	TRBJ1-1	.	TRBV19	TRBD1
TGTGCCAGCAGCCAAGATCGAACGCTAGCGGGAAGCAATGAGCAGTTCTTC	CASSQDRTLAGSNEQFF	TRBJ2-1	.	TRBV4-2	TRBD2
TGTGCCAGCAGCCAAGACCGTAACTATGGCTACACCTTC	CASSQDRNYGYTF	TRBJ1-2	.	TRBV3-1/TRBV3-2	.
TGCGCCAGCAGCTTGGTTCGTGATGAGCAGTTCTTC	CASSLVRDEQFF	TRBJ2-1	.	TRBV5-1	.
TGCGCCAGCAGCCCCTTGGGTGAAGACCAGGGACAGCCCCAGCATTTT	CASSPLGEDQGQPQHF	TRBJ1-5	.	TRBV5-1	.
TGTGCCAGCAGCTTGGGACAGGGCACTGAAGCTTTCTTT	CASSLGQGTEAFF	TRBJ1-1	.	TRBV7-3	TRBD1
TGTGCCGGAAAGACAGACACAACCTATGGCTACACCTTC	CAGKTDTTYGYTF	TRBJ1-2	.	TRBV2	.
TGTGCCAGCAGTCATCAGGCGGGGGGGACCGGGGAGCTGTTTTTT	CASSHQAGGTGELFF	TRBJ2-2	few	TRBV11-3	TRBD2
TGTGCCAGCAGCCGCGACACTGAAGCTTTCTTT	CASSRDTEAFF	TRBJ1-1	few	TRBV3-1/TRBV3-2	.
TGTGCCAGCAGTGAATCGATACTAGCGGGGGGGCTCCAAGAGACCCAGTACTTC	CASSESILAGGLQETQYF	TRBJ2-5	.	TRBV6-1	TRBD2
TGTGCCAGTAGTATATGGGAGGCGCGCCATTACACTGAAGCTTTCTTT	CASSIWEARHYTEAFF	TRBJ1-1	.	TRBV19	.
TGTGCCACCAGCACAGTTCTAGCGGGAGAGGGTCGGCAGTTCTTC	CATSTVLAGEGRQFF	TRBJ2-1	.	TRBV15	TRBD2
TGTGCCAGTATCAACAGCAGGGTATCCGATACGCAGTATTTT	CASINSRVSDTQYF	TRBJ2-3	.	TRBV19	.
TGTGCCAGCAGCTCCCCTCCGGACAGCCCGAACACCGGGGAGCTGTTTTTT	CASSSPPDSPNTGELFF	TRBJ2-2	.	TRBV7-6	.
TGCAGCGTCGCGGGGACGACCTATGGCTACACCTTC	CSVAGTTYGYTF	TRBJ1-2	.	TRBV29-1	.
TGTGCTAGTGATATACCGACAGGGGGCAGGGGCTACACCTTC	CASDIPTGGRGYTF	TRBJ1-2	.	TRBV12-5	TRBD1
TGTGCCAGCAGCAGAGGTCTGGCGGGGGGGCGTAATGAGCAGTTCTTC	CASSRGLAGGRNEQFF	TRBJ2-1	.	TRBV7-2	TRBD2
TGTGCCACCAGTGACTCCCCGAACACCGGGGAGCTGTTTTTT	CATSDSPNTGELFF	TRBJ2-2	.	TRBV24-1	.
TGCAGCGTTGATCTCCGAGGACTTCCCGGGGGTGAGCAGTTCTTC	CSVDLRGLPGGEQFF	TRBJ2-1	.	TRBV29-1	.
TGTGCCAGCAGCGTATCGGGTAGGGGGCAAGAGACCCAGTACTTC	CASSVSGRGQETQYF	TRBJ2-5	.	TRBV9	.
TGCGCCAGCAGCGGGCAGCGGCAGGCTTACACCGGGGAGCTGTTTTTT	CASSGQRQAYTGELFF	TRBJ2-2	.	TRBV5-1	.
TGTGCCAGCAGTTCTGGGACTCCGGTTGGCTACACCTTC	CASSSGTPVGYTF	TRBJ1-2	.	TRBV12-3/TRBV12-4	.
TGTGCCAGCCGCCCTGGGAGGTACGAGCAGTACTTC	CASRPGRYEQYF	TRBJ2-7	few	TRBV2	.
TGCGCCAGCAGCAACGCCGGGGATGGCTACACCTTC	CASSNAGDGYTF	TRBJ1-2	.	TRBV5-1	.
TGCGCCAGCAGCTTGACAGGGGTTGGAGAGACCCAGTACTTC	CASSLTGVGETQYF	TRBJ2-5	.	TRBV5-1	TRBD1
TGTGCCAGCAGCCGAACCGGGACTGAAGCTTTCTTT	CASSRTGTEAFF	TRBJ1-1	once	TRBV6-5	.
TGTGCCAGCAGTCAAGGACAGGGCGGCCAGCCCCAGCATTTT	CASSQGQGGQPQHF	TRBJ1-5	.	TRBV28	TRBD1
TGTGCCAGCAGTTCGACAGGGAAGTTCGGTGAAGCTTTCTTT	CASSSTGKFGEAFF	TRBJ1-1	.	TRBV6-5	TRBD1
TGTGCCAGCAGTTTATTAGGGGGCAACTATGGCTACACCTTC	CASSLLGGNYGYTF	TRBJ1-2	.	TRBV27	TRBD1
TGTGCCAGCAGCCCCGGGGACAGGGTTCACCCTTACGAGCAGTACTTC	CASSPGDRVHPYEQYF	TRBJ2-7	.	TRBV5-4	TRBD1
TGTGCCAGCTCACCTCAGGACACCTTCTATGGCTACACCTTC	CASSPQDTFYGYTF	TRBJ1-2	.	TRBV18	.
TGTGCCAGCAAGGGATGGACTAGCAAAGAGACCCAGTACTTC	CASKGWTSKETQYF	TRBJ2-5	.	TRBV7-2	TRBD2
TGTGCCAGCAGCTTGCCACTAGCGGGAGAGACAGATACGCAGTATTTT	CASSLPLAGETDTQYF	TRBJ2-3	.	TRBV7-9	TRBD2
TGTGCCAGCAGTTACGGGTCGGCAGGGGCCTCACCCCTCCACTTT	CASSYGSAGASPLHF	TRBJ1-6	.	TRBV6-2/TRBV6-3	.
TGTGCCAGCAGTTTTGGGGTGGGGACAGGGCGATCCTACGAGCAGTACTTC	CASSFGVGTGRSYEQYF	TRBJ2-7	.	TRBV27	TRBD1
TGTGCCAGCAGCTTGATAGTTACAGGGGCCGAGACCCAGTACTTC	CASSLIVTGAETQYF	TRBJ2-5	once	TRBV5-5	TRBD1
TGTGCCAGCAGCGTAGAGGAGGGCTATGGCTACACCTTC	CASSVEEGYGYTF	TRBJ1-2	.	TRBV9	.
TGTGCCAGCTCCCTGAGGAACACTGAAGCTTTCTTT	CASSLRNTEAFF	TRBJ1-1	few	TRBV18	.
TGCAGTGCTAGGCCCCGGGATGGCTACACCTTC	CSARPRDGYTF	TRBJ1-2	.	TRBV20-1	.
TGTGCCAGCAGTGACAGGTTCGGGGCCTACGAGCAGTACTTC	CASSDRFGAYEQYF	TRBJ2-7	once	TRBV6-1	.
TGTGCCAGCCGTCGGGTGGTGGGCACAGATACGCAGTATTTT	CASRRVVGTDTQYF	TRBJ2-3	.	TRBV2	.
TGTGCCAGCAGCTTAGGGGGAGGGGGCTCTGGAAACACCATATATTTT	CASSLGGGGSGNTIYF	TRBJ1-3	.	TRBV7-6	.
TGTGCCAGCTCCCCGTATTCGAACACCGGGGAGCTGTTTTTT	CASSPYSNTGELFF	TRBJ2-2	.	TRBV5-4	.
TGTGCCAGCAGCTTAGTTCGGACAGCGAATTCACCCCTCCACTTT	CASSLVRTANSPLHF	TRBJ1-6	.	TRBV7-2	.
TGTGCCAGCAGTTACAATTTCCTCGGGGAGGGGGACACAGATACGCAGTATTTT	CASSYNFLGEGDTDTQYF	TRBJ2-3	.	TRBV6-2/TRBV6-3	.
TGTGCCAGCAGACCCACAACAGGGTTCTCAAACACCATATATTTT	CASRPTTGFSNTIYF	TRBJ1-3	few	TRBV2	.
TGTGCCAGCAGCGTAGGAGGAGCAAGGGAGACCCAGTACTTC	CASSVGGARETQYF	TRBJ2-5	.	TRBV9	.
TGTGCCAGCAGCCCCCGGACAGGGGAGATATACGAGCAGTACTTC	CASSPRTGEIYEQYF	TRBJ2-7	.	TRBV3-1/TRBV3-2	TRBD1
TGTGCCAGCAGCCAAGATGGAGTGAACACTGAAGCTTTCTTT	CASSQDGVNTEAFF	TRBJ1-1	.	TRBV3-1/TRBV3-2	.
TGTGCCAGTAGCAGTCAGGGACTAGCAGCAGATACGCAGTATTTT	CASSSQGLAADTQYF	TRBJ2-3	.	TRBV19	TRBD2
TGTGCCAGCAGACCTGACAGGCCCCTCACTGAAGCTTTCTTT	CASRPDRPLTEAFF	TRBJ1-1	.	TRBV2	.
TGTGCCAGCAGCGTATCGACAGAGGCTTATGGCTACACCTTC	CASSVSTEAYGYTF	TRBJ1-2	.	TRBV9	.
TGTGCCGGCAAGAAGACAGGCGGTTCCTACGAGCAGTACTTC	CAGKKTGGSYEQYF	TRBJ2-7	.	TRBV6-5	.